The entry that follows covers one TCR beta chain sequence. The CDR3 is 14 amino acids. Trimming removed 7 bases from V and 9 bases from J; junction bases left unmatched: 12. The germline V gene has CDR1 MNHEY and CDR2 SVGAGI. The sample comes from a study of blood T cell repertoires in COVID-19. Per the study methods: Using reference gene primer amplification, nucleated cell counts were estimated. Data came from immunoSEQ multiplex PCR; TCRdb stores just in-frame clones and leaves some out. For V, J and clone size, that table is used; D and trimming come from the DNA. The sample carries about 210,000 clones, about 80% recorded once.

The source material was peripheral blood. The V gene is TRBV6-5, the J gene TRBJ2-4; 7 nucleotides agree with TRBD1. The receptor was derived from a woman in her fifties or sixties with COVID-19, enrolled during active disease. The CDR3 here is CASNGGQKTSIQYF. Here the CDR3 DNA reads TGTGCCAGCAATGGGGGACAGAAGACCAGCATTCAGTACTTC.